This T cell receptor beta chain was documented in a study of cytomegalovirus exposure and HLA in healthy donors. Study-wide results and limits: Sequencing artifact likely explains a cluster of highly shared sequence variants. Most of the CMV-associated TCR beta chains (in a later analysis) appeared to be HLA-restricted.

V trimming: 5 bases; J trimming: 4 bases; junction bases outside the gene matches: 11. The CDR3 runs to 17 residues. CDR1 is MNHEY, CDR2 SMNVEV, per germline (reference sequence). This clone was seen only a few times. Its antigen is not known. 13 Jbeta primers and 60 Vbeta primers were used for the PCR. Per the study methods: A later analysis counted roughly 74 million unique TCR beta chains, around 10 million shared. The data were produced by immunoSEQ multiplex PCR, yet TCRdb's version contains in-frame clones alone and is incomplete. The V and J calls and clone size are taken from that table; D and trimming were inferred from the DNA. The sample shows about 140,000 clones, around a tenth of them seen only once.

The receptor was derived from a male donor in good health and CMV-seronegative. Specimen: PBMCs. The chain uses TRBV27 and TRBJ2-3, with 11 bases identical to TRBD2. The CDR3 region is CASSILLAGGQADTQYF. The CDR3 bases are TGTGCCAGCAGTATACTCCTAGCGGGAGGCCAGGCAGATACGCAGTATTTT.